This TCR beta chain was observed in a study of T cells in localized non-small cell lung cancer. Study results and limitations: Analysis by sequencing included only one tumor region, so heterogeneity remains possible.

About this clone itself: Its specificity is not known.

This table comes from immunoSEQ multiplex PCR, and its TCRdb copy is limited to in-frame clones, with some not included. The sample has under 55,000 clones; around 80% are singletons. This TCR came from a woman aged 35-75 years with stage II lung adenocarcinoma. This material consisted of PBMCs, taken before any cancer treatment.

In nucleotides, the CDR3 is TGTGCCAGCACACGCTCAACTAATGAAAAACTGTTTTTT. Its translation: CASTRSTNEKLFF. The chain links TRBV2 to TRBJ1-4; D unclear. The CDR3 has 13 amino acids. Trimming removed 7 bases at V and 0 bases at J, with 6 bases between. Per germline, CDR1 SNHLY and CDR2 FYNNEI.